The 10 T cell receptor beta chains below all came from one sample that was sequenced in a study of T cell changes during pregnancy in multiple sclerosis. Assay: immunoSEQ multiplex PCR; the TCRdb copy retains only in-frame clones and omits some. The table records tens of thousands of clones, about nine tenths of them present only once. The input for sequencing was CD8+ T cells from peripheral blood mononuclear cells, taken in the second trimester of pregnancy. The source of these receptors is a female donor with multiple sclerosis, enrolled in a pregnancy study.

The chain uses TRBV9 and TRBJ2-1, with 7 positions matching TRBD2. The junction had 8 bases not matched to a gene; V was cut back by 0 bases and J by 2 bases. The germline V gene has CDR1 SGDLS and CDR2 YYNGEE. The CDR3 sequence is 17 residues long. CDR3 residues: CASSVEGREVPYNEQFF. CDR3 DNA: TGTGCCAGCAGCGTAGAAGGACGGGAGGTCCCCTACAATGAGCAGTTCTTC.

The chain is built from TRBV2 and TRBJ2-7, with 9 bases that match TRBD2. This CDR3 has 18 amino acids. J was trimmed by 3 bases and V by 2 bases; bases with no gene match: 14. Germline CDR1 is SNHLY and CDR2 is FYNNEI. The CDR3 bases are TGTGCCAGCAGTGAACAAGGACTAGCGCTTCTGTATGACTACGAGCAGTACTTC. It encodes CASSEQGLALLYDYEQYF. The entire variable domain, with the rest obtained from reference TRBV2 and TRBJ2-7, is as follows: EPEVTQTPSHQVTQMGQEVILRCVPISNHLYFYWYRQILGQKVEFLVSFYNNEISEKSEIFDDQFSVERPDGSNFTLKIRSTKLEDSAMYFCASSEQGLALLYDYEQYFGPGTRLTVT.

This clone was seen once. The genes are TRBV11-1 and TRBJ2-3; TRBD1 matches 7 bases. Germline V CDR1 and CDR2: SGHAT, FQDESV (reference sequence). This CDR3 region has 15 residues. The trim removed 5 bases at V and 3 bases at J, leaving 8 bases unmatched. CDR3 DNA: TGTGCCAGCAGCCAGCCCGGGACAGAAACAGATACGCAGTATTTT. It encodes CASSQPGTETDTQYF.

The CDR3 sequence: CASSQGQGGQPQHF. DNA for the CDR3: TGCGCCAGCAGCCAAGGACAGGGCGGTCAGCCCCAGCATTTT. This sequence joins TRBV4-1 and TRBJ1-5, with 7 nucleotides matching TRBD1. Trimming removed 1 base from V and 6 bases from J; junction bases left unmatched: 3. CDR1 and CDR2 from the germline V gene are MGHRA and YSYEKL. The CDR3 is 14 amino acids.

This chain uses TRBV30 with TRBJ1-3; 8 nucleotides align to TRBD1. There are 18 residues in the CDR3. Germline lookup yields CDR1 GTSNPN and CDR2 SVGIG (reference sequence). Trimming removed 0 bases from V and 2 bases from J; junction bases left unmatched: 12. The CDR3 reads CAWSVRWWQGATGNTIYF. The CDR3 bases are TGTGCCTGGAGTGTACGGTGGTGGCAGGGGGCGACTGGAAACACCATATATTTT.

This sequence joins TRBV19 and TRBJ2-7; TRBD1 is a possible D gene (6 bases). This CDR3 contains 14 residues. The V gene lost 2 bases and the J gene lost 0 bases, with 8 bases spanning the gap. Germline lookup yields CDR1 LNHDA and CDR2 SQIVND (reference sequence). CDR3 protein: CASSITDSSYEQYF. In nucleotides, the CDR3 is TGTGCCAGTAGTATAACGGACAGCTCCTACGAGCAGTACTTC.

The genes are TRBV5-1 and TRBJ1-1, with 10 bases aligning to TRBD1. In germline, CDR1 is SGHRS, CDR2 YFSETQ. This CDR3 comprises 17 residues. Losses at the gene ends were 0 bases for V and 1 base for J; bases not matched to a gene: 6. The CDR3 DNA reads TGCGCCAGCAGCTTGGCAGGGGACAGGGGCGGGAACACTGAAGCTTTCTTT. It is translated as CASSLAGDRGGNTEAFF. Using reference TRBV5-1 and TRBJ1-1 for the parts outside the CDR3, the full variable domain is KAGVTQTPRYLIKTRGQQVTLSCSPISGHRSVSWYQQTPGQGLQFLFEYFSETQRNKGNFPGRFSGRQFSNSRSEMNVSTLELGDSALYLCASSLAGDRGGNTEAFFGQGTRLTVV.

This chain joins TRBV4-1 and TRBJ2-2; 7 bases map to TRBD1. With 3 bases clipped from V and 2 bases from J, the junction kept 3 bases outside the gene matches. The germline CDR1 and CDR2 sequences are MGHRA and YSYEKL. This CDR3 comprises 15 residues. CDR3 amino acids: CASSQTGSNTGELFF. The CDR3 nucleotides read TGCGCCAGCAGCCAGACAGGGTCAAACACCGGGGAGCTGTTTTTT.

The chain uses TRBV5-1 and TRBJ1-3; TRBD1 is a possible D gene (5 bases). Germline V gene lookup returns CDR1 SGHRS and CDR2 YFSETQ. Trimming took off 4 bases at V and 4 bases at J, with 15 bases between the two ends. The CDR3 is 15 amino acids. CDR3 in DNA: TGCGCCAGCAGCACCGGACACATCGCGGGAAACACCATATATTTT. Protein: CASSTGHIAGNTIYF.

DNA of the CDR3: TGTGCCAGCAGCCAAGAAGCAGGTTGGGACACTGAAGCTTTCTTT. Translation: CASSQEAGWDTEAFF. V and J are TRBV14 and TRBJ1-1; D uncertain. Trimming took off 0 bases at V and 3 bases at J, with 11 bases between the two ends. The CDR3 runs 15 residues. In germline, CDR1 is SGHDN, CDR2 FVKESK.